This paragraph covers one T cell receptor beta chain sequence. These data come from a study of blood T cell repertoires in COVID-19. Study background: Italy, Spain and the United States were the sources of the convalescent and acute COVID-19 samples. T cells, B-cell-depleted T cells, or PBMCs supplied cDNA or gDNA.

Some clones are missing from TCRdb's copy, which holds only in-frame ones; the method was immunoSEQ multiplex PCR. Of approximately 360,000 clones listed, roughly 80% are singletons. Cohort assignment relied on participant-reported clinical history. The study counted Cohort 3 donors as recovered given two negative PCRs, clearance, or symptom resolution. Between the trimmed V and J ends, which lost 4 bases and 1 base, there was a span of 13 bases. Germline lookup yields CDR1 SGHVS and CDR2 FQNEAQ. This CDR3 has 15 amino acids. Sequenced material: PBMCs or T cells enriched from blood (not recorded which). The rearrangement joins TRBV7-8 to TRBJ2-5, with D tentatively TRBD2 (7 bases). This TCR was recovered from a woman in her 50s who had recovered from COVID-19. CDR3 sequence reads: CASSSLGGGQETQYF. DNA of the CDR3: TGTGCCAGCAGCTCATTAGGGGGGGGCCAAGAGACCCAGTACTTC.